These 10 T cell receptor beta chains originate from one sample sequenced in a study of cytomegalovirus exposure and HLA in healthy donors. Use of 60 Vbeta and 13 Jbeta primers characterized the PCR. Assay: immunoSEQ multiplex PCR; the TCRdb copy retains only in-frame clones and omits some. This sample has 150,000 to 200,000 clones, with roughly 82% found just once. Sequenced material: PBMCs. Receptors originate from a girl between 2 and 10 years old in good health and CMV-seropositive.

V gene TRBV7-8 combines with J gene TRBJ1-4; D is unclear. V was clipped by 2 bases and J by 1 base, with 8 bases between them. The germline V gene encodes CDR1 SGHVS and CDR2 FQNEAQ. CDR3 size: 15 residues. In nucleotides, the CDR3 is TGTGCCAGCAGCTTAAACGGTGGAACTAATGAAAAACTGTTTTTT. Protein: CASSLNGGTNEKLFF.

The V and J genes are TRBV19 and TRBJ1-1; D perhaps matches TRBD1 (5 bases). Trimming shortened V by 3 bases and J by 0 bases, and 11 bases separated the two germline ends. This CDR3 is built from 15 residues. Germline lookup yields CDR1 LNHDA and CDR2 SQIVND (reference sequence). The CDR3 nucleotides are TGTGCCAGTAGTATTTGGGGGGAAATGAACACTGAAGCTTTCTTT. It encodes CASSIWGEMNTEAFF.

V and J are TRBV19 and TRBJ1-2, with 8 bases fitting TRBD1. V gave up 4 bases and J gave up 8 bases; unmatched junction bases: 12. There are 15 residues in the CDR3. Germline V gene lookup returns CDR1 LNHDA and CDR2 SQIVND (reference sequence). Written as DNA, the CDR3 is TGTGCCAGTAGTACCTGGACAGGGCTAACTGGCGGCTACACCTTC. Its translation is CASSTWTGLTGGYTF.

The chain joins TRBV19 to TRBJ2-1, with D uncertain. V shed 5 bases and J shed 1 base, with 3 bases lying between them. Germline V gene data show CDR1 as LNHDA and CDR2 as SQIVND (reference sequence). CDR3 length: 12 amino acids. CDR3 coding DNA: TGTGCCAGTAGTCCATCCTACAATGAGCAGTTCTTC. This sequence encodes CASSPSYNEQFF. Based on the CDR3 plus reference TRBV19 and TRBJ2-1, the full variable domain is DGGITQSPKYLFRKEGQNVTLSCEQNLNHDAMYWYRQDPGQGLRLIYYSQIVNDFQKGDIAEGYSVSREKKESFPLTVTSAQKNPTAFYLCASSPSYNEQFFGPGTRLTVL.

V gene TRBV6-1 combines with J gene TRBJ1-5; 10 bases fit TRBD1. The CDR3 runs 14 residues. Trimming cost V 10 bases and J 6 bases; bases outside gene matches: 9. Germline V gene data show CDR1 as MNHNS and CDR2 as SASEGT. The CDR3 nucleotides read TGTGCCACCAACCGGGACAGGGGAAGTCAGCCCCAGCATTTT. Its translation: CATNRDRGSQPQHF.

J is TRBJ2-3 and V is TRBV5-1; the match to TRBD1 covers 12 bases. Germline V lookup: CDR1 SGHRS, CDR2 YFSETQ. The CDR3 has 17 residues. The V segment lost 1 base and the J segment 6 bases; nucleotides outside the gene matches: 9. In nucleotides, the CDR3 is TGCGCCAGCAGCTTGCCGGGACAGGGGGCAATGGGGGATACGCAGTATTTT. As protein: CASSLPGQGAMGDTQYF.

The chain combines TRBV5-8 with TRBJ1-5, with 7 bases aligning to TRBD1. Trimming took 4 bases from V and 4 from J; bases not matched to a gene: 8. The CDR3 covers 15 residues. Per the germline V gene, CDR1 is SGHTS and CDR2 is YDEGEE. CDR3 coding DNA: TGTGCCAGCAGCACGAGACAGGGAACAAATCAGCCCCAGCATTTT. Its protein is CASSTRQGTNQPQHF.

This chain uses TRBV11-2 with TRBJ1-4; no clear D gene. The CDR3 runs 15 residues. Germline lookup yields CDR1 SGHAT and CDR2 FQNNGV. Trimming left V 4 bases short and J 0 bases short, with 9 bases between. The CDR3 DNA follows: TGTGCCAGCAGCTCCCCCCATCCAACTAATGAAAAACTGTTTTTT. This encodes CASSSPHPTNEKLFF.

The rearrangement links TRBV6-1 to TRBJ2-1, with D perhaps matching TRBD1 (6 bases). The CDR3 spans 14 residues. V was shortened by 7 bases and J by 4 bases, with 14 bases between the two germline ends. Germline lookup yields CDR1 MNHNS and CDR2 SASEGT. The CDR3 nucleotides are TGTGCCAGCAATCTACAGGGTTCTTACAATGAGCAGTTCTTC. It translates to CASNLQGSYNEQFF.

This clone has only a few counts. The chain joins TRBV6-7 to TRBJ1-1; D may be TRBD1 (6 bases). TRBV6-7 is marked as an open reading frame, function uncertain. The CDR3 has 13 residues. The germline V and J ends were trimmed by 8 bases and 0 bases, with 10 bases remaining between them. Here the CDR3 reads CASPGHLNTEAFF. Here the CDR3 DNA reads TGTGCCAGCCCGGGACACCTGAACACTGAAGCTTTCTTT.